Listed here is a single T cell receptor beta chain. Trimming left V 5 bases short and J 10 bases short, with 20 bases between. CDR3 length equals 14 residues. CDR1 is KGHSH, CDR2 LQKENI, per germline. Treatment defined: approximately 18 received Ad26.COV2.S at low or high dose, single or two shots; 5 received placebo; per-sample allocation not given. Samples analyzed were those drawn on day 63 after the first vaccine or placebo injection. These data are taken from a study of Ad26.COV2.S vaccination and SARS-CoV-2 variants. Only in-frame clones appear in the TCRdb table, and some are missing; sequencing was by immunoSEQ multiplex PCR. The repertoire holds hundreds of thousands of clones, with more than 75% as singletons.

The sequenced sample was peripheral blood, obtained in a trial of Ad26.COV2.S vaccine versus placebo. V and J are TRBV18 and TRBJ1-1, with a possible D match to TRBD1 (5 bases). The sequence came from a person aged 18 to 59 who received the Ad26.COV2.S COVID-19 vaccine or a placebo. This CDR3 reads CASSGGTPRGGAFF. The CDR3 DNA is TGTGCCAGCTCAGGCGGGACTCCTCGCGGAGGAGCTTTCTTT.